Here is one TCR beta chain with its context. Its antigen is currently unknown. With a J-beta primer mix and a sample-barcoded 5' primer, a second PCR ran roughly 6 to 12 cycles. MiXCR, run by TCRdb on the 5' RACE reads, gives a single entry per CDR3 protein. The data hold some 800,000 distinct CDR3 sequences, with 40% to 50% observed a single time. This entry comes from a study of blood T cells in healthy people across ages. Study-wide results and caveats: A strong correlation was found between TCR beta diversity and the percentage of naive T cells.

Sequencing input: blood. This sequence was found in a man between 60 and 75 years old in good health.

CDR3 in amino acids: CASTTGKSYEQYF. In DNA form, the CDR3 reads TGTGCCAGCACAACAGGGAAATCCTACGAGCAGTACTTC. The chain couples TRBV25-1 to TRBJ2-7; a weak D match, TRBD1 (6 bases). CDR1 and CDR2 (germline): MGHDK, SYGVNS. CDR3 length: 13 amino acids. The V end was cut by 7 bases, the J end by 1 base, with 11 bases between.